The 23 T cell receptor beta chains below all came from one sample that was sequenced in a study of cytomegalovirus exposure and HLA in healthy donors. The PCR employed 60 Vbeta primers together with 13 Jbeta primers. Produced via immunoSEQ multiplex PCR; TCRdb's table is partial and in-frame only. The sample has 130,000 to 150,000 clones, over 60% seen once. Sequenced: PBMCs. The receptor source for this set is a man between 40 and 49 years old in good health and CMV-seropositive.

V is TRBV11-1 and J is TRBJ1-1, with D possibly matching TRBD1 (5 bases). The V gene lost 4 bases and the J gene lost 6 bases, with 12 bases spanning the gap. This CDR3 region has 13 residues. The germline CDR1 and CDR2 sequences are SGHAT and FQDESV (reference sequence). In DNA, the CDR3 is TGTGCCAGCAGCTATTCGGGGACTTCTGAAGCTTTCTTT. Amino acid sequence: CASSYSGTSEAFF.

V usage is TRBV6-1 and J usage is TRBJ2-6; D may be TRBD1 (6 bases). With 2 bases removed from V and 4 bases from J, the gap between germline ends came to 12 bases. The CDR3 spans 16 residues. The V gene's germline CDR1 is MNHNS and CDR2 SASEGT. CDR3 in amino acids: CASSERTETGANVLTF. CDR3 bases: TGTGCCAGCAGTGAAAGGACAGAGACAGGGGCCAACGTCCTGACTTTC.

The chain couples TRBV5-1 to TRBJ1-4; TRBD1 is a possible D gene (5 bases). V was trimmed by 0 bases and J by 0 bases, leaving 9 bases between them. This CDR3 is built from 16 residues. Germline CDR1 reads SGHRS; CDR2 reads YFSETQ. The CDR3 DNA reads as TGCGCCAGCAGCTTGGGCAGGGCAACAACTAATGAAAAACTGTTTTTT. Residues: CASSLGRATTNEKLFF. Complete variable domain (other parts from reference TRBV5-1 and TRBJ1-4): KAGVTQTPRYLIKTRGQQVTLSCSPISGHRSVSWYQQTPGQGLQFLFEYFSETQRNKGNFPGRFSGRQFSNSRSEMNVSTLELGDSALYLCASSLGRATTNEKLFFGSGTQLSVL.

The J gene is TRBJ2-5, the V gene TRBV6-1; TRBD2 matches at 15 bases. Germline lookup yields CDR1 MNHNS and CDR2 SASEGT. This CDR3 has 12 amino acids. V lost 10 bases and J lost 10; bases outside the gene matches: 4. The chain's CDR3 is CATGTSGRNQYF. The CDR3 nucleotides are TGTGCCACCGGGACTAGCGGGAGGAACCAGTACTTC.

This clone was detected a few times. The chain recombines TRBV7-9 with TRBJ2-5, with D tentatively TRBD1 (5 bases). Germline values: CDR1 SEHNR, CDR2 FQNEAQ (reference sequence). The V and J ends lost 4 bases and 1 base respectively, with 10 bases between them. The CDR3 consists of 14 residues. CDR3 sequence (DNA): TGTGCCAGCAGCTCCGACAGTTTCCAAGAGACCCAGTACTTC. Encoded protein: CASSSDSFQETQYF.

In its sample, this clone was seen a few times. This chain joins TRBV7-9 and TRBJ1-1; TRBD1 aligns across 9 bases. J was trimmed by 1 base and V by 5 bases; bases with no gene match: 5. Germline assignment: CDR1 SEHNR and CDR2 FQNEAQ (reference sequence). The CDR3 extends over 15 amino acids. The CDR3 coding sequence is TGTGCCAGCAGCCCAGGACAGGGGAGGAACACTGAAGCTTTCTTT. Protein: CASSPGQGRNTEAFF.

CDR3: CASSQGGGLTGELFF. The CDR3 DNA follows: TGCGCCAGCAGCCAAGGGGGGGGGCTCACCGGGGAGCTGTTTTTT. The rearrangement links TRBV4-1 to TRBJ2-2; maybe TRBD2 (7 bases). Germline V CDR1 and CDR2: MGHRA, YSYEKL. Trimming shortened V by 1 base and J by 4 bases, and 10 bases separated the two germline ends. The CDR3 has 15 residues.

About this clone itself: Other DNA variants within this sample encode the same CDR3. For the CDR3, the DNA is TGTGCCAGCAGCGTCGGGACTAGCGGGAGTGAGACCCAGTACTTC. Translation gives CASSVGTSGSETQYF. The gene calls are TRBV9 and TRBJ2-5, with 14 nucleotides matching TRBD2. The V and J ends lost 2 bases and 5 bases, in that order; junction bases with no gene match: 2. Per germline, CDR1 SGDLS and CDR2 YYNGEE. The CDR3 runs 15 residues.

This clone was counted a single time. The gene calls are TRBV9 and TRBJ2-1, with D tentatively TRBD1 (6 bases). The ends were cut back, 4 bases at V and 3 bases at J, with 8 bases in the middle. Germline CDR1 SGDLS, CDR2 YYNGEE. This CDR3 has 13 residues. The CDR3, as DNA: TGTGCCAGCAGCCCCAGGGGCTACAATGAGCAGTTCTTC. This encodes CASSPRGYNEQFF.

A word on this clone: The identical CDR3 is also encoded by other nucleotide sequences in the sample. The rearrangement links TRBV6-1 to TRBJ2-2, with TRBD2 matching over 11 bases. Germline trimming cut 5 bases from V and 6 bases from J; bases unmatched to any gene: 2. This CDR3 is 14 amino acids long. The germline V gene has CDR1 MNHNS and CDR2 SASEGT. CDR3: CASSLAGGAGELFF. CDR3 nucleotides: TGTGCCAGCAGTCTAGCGGGAGGAGCCGGGGAGCTGTTTTTT.

This chain links TRBV27 with TRBJ2-2; 12 nucleotides align to TRBD2. V trimming: 5 bases; J trimming: 6 bases; junction bases outside the gene matches: 7. The CDR3 spans 16 residues. Germline loops: CDR1 MNHEY, CDR2 SMNVEV (reference sequence). The CDR3 sequence is CASSAHTSGRPGELFF. Here the CDR3 DNA reads TGTGCCAGCAGTGCCCATACTAGCGGGAGGCCCGGGGAGCTGTTTTTT.

This clone was recorded a few times. V is TRBV5-1 and J is TRBJ2-5; no clear D gene. Between the trimmed V and J ends, which lost 0 bases and 5 bases, there was a span of 8 bases. Germline V gene lookup returns CDR1 SGHRS and CDR2 YFSETQ. The CDR3 extends over 13 amino acids. CDR3 in amino acids: CASSLAEVETQYF. The CDR3 DNA sequence: TGCGCCAGCAGCTTGGCCGAGGTGGAGACCCAGTACTTC.

The genes are TRBV20-1 and TRBJ2-7; D is ambiguous. Germline V gene sequence: CDR1 DFQATT, CDR2 SNEGSKA (reference sequence). The CDR3 is 11 amino acids. V was trimmed by 0 bases and J by 5 bases, leaving 5 bases between them. This CDR3 is CSARDGHEQYF. CDR3 bases: TGCAGTGCTAGAGATGGCCACGAGCAGTACTTC.

This clone was observed once. The V and J genes are TRBV30 and TRBJ1-1; perhaps TRBD1 as D (6 bases). V lost 0 bases to trimming and J lost 3 bases, with 8 bases between them. The CDR3 loop spans 13 amino acids. Germline CDR1 and CDR2: GTSNPN and SVGIG (reference sequence). The CDR3, as DNA: TGTGCCTGGAGTGTATCAGGGGACACTGAAGCTTTCTTT. Amino acid sequence: CAWSVSGDTEAFF. Complete variable domain (other parts from reference TRBV30 and TRBJ1-1): SQTIHQWPATLVQPVGSPLSLECTVEGTSNPNLYWYRQAAGRGLQLLFYSVGIGQISSEVPQNLSASRPQDRQFILSSKKLLLSDSGFYLCAWSVSGDTEAFFGQGTRLTVV.

V and J are TRBV7-3 and TRBJ2-1, with TRBD2 matching 10 bases. The CDR3 extends over 15 amino acids. The V gene's germline CDR1 is SGHTA and CDR2 FQGTGA. The V and J ends lost 5 bases and 0 bases, in that order; junction bases with no gene match: 1. The CDR3 coding sequence is TGTGCCAGCAGCCCTAGCGGGAGCTCCTACAATGAGCAGTTCTTC. Its translation: CASSPSGSSYNEQFF.

This rearrangement joins TRBV30 to TRBJ1-3; D unresolved. Germline V gives CDR1 GTSNPN, CDR2 SVGIG (reference sequence). V was pared by 8 bases and J by 4 bases, with 15 bases between. The CDR3 totals 13 residues. The DNA of the CDR3 is TGTGCCAAATCGGTTAACTCCGGAAACACCATATATTTT. This sequence encodes CAKSVNSGNTIYF.

The chain employs TRBV30 and TRBJ1-6; 8 bases fit TRBD1. This CDR3 comprises 14 residues. CDR1 and CDR2 (germline): GTSNPN, SVGIG (reference sequence). The ends lost 2 bases at V and 8 bases at J; junction bases unmatched: 5. Here the CDR3 DNA reads TGTGCCTGGAGTCGGACAGGGCAATATTCACCCCTCCACTTT. Protein sequence: CAWSRTGQYSPLHF.

CDR3 DNA sequence: TGCGCCAGCAGCCAACTAGGGGGCCCCTACGAGCAGTACTTC. This codes for CASSQLGGPYEQYF. The gene calls are TRBV4-1 and TRBJ2-5; 7 nucleotides agree with TRBD1. The DNA end is a closer match to TRBJ2-7, so the J assignment may be wrong. The CDR3 is 14 amino acids. Looked up from germline, CDR1 is MGHRA and CDR2 is YSYEKL.

This clone has more than one count but fewer than ten. This sequence joins TRBV5-4 and TRBJ2-5, with TRBD1 as a possible D gene (6 bases). The CDR3 consists of 14 residues. V gave up 2 bases and J gave up 5 bases, with 13 bases separating them. Germline V gene sequence: CDR1 SGHNT, CDR2 YYREEE (reference sequence). CDR3 sequence (DNA): TGTGCCAGCAGCTTAAGGGGGAGAGGGGAGACCCAGTACTTC. Amino acid sequence: CASSLRGRGETQYF.

V usage is TRBV7-8 and J usage is TRBJ2-1, with 9 nucleotides matching TRBD2. After removal of 1 base from V and 9 bases from J, the junction contained 10 bases not matched to a gene. The CDR3 extends over 16 amino acids. Germline V gene data show CDR1 as SGHVS and CDR2 as FQNEAQ. DNA for the CDR3: TGTGCCAGCAGCTTAGACCCTTTAGCGGGAGTAATTGAGCAGTTCTTC. This sequence encodes CASSLDPLAGVIEQFF.

V and J are TRBV6-1 and TRBJ2-5, with 7 nucleotides matching TRBD2. The better agreement between TRBJ2-7 and the DNA end casts doubt on the J call. This CDR3 has 16 residues. Looked up from germline, CDR1 is MNHNS and CDR2 is SASEGT. As DNA, the CDR3 is TGTGCCAGCAGTGTGGCCGAGCGGGGACCGCACTACGAGCAGTACTTC. The encoded protein is CASSVAERGPHYEQYF.

The chain employs TRBV5-6 and TRBJ1-2; 7 bases map to TRBD1. The length of the CDR3 is 13 residues. Germline trimming cut 4 bases from V and 6 bases from J; bases unmatched to any gene: 6. Germline lookup yields CDR1 SGHDT and CDR2 YYEEEE. The CDR3 region is CASSVDRVDGYTF. CDR3 DNA: TGTGCCAGCAGCGTTGACAGGGTCGATGGCTACACCTTC.

The rearrangement uses TRBV9 and TRBJ2-7, with D possibly matching TRBD2 (6 bases). CDR1 SGDLS and CDR2 YYNGEE come from the germline V gene. The CDR3 sequence is 14 residues long. With 3 bases removed from V and 1 base from J, the gap between germline ends came to 11 bases. CDR3 sequence (DNA): TGTGCCAGCAGCGAAGACGGGGGATCCTACGAGCAGTACTTC. It encodes CASSEDGGSYEQYF.